This TCR beta chain appears in the sequencing data of a study of beta chain features in type 1 diabetes. A few counts support this clone. As yet, its antigen is unknown. Study observations and caveats: VDJ junctions from patients with type 1 diabetes contained fewer insertions and more deletions. Any role of HLA type in TCRB rearrangement remained unresolved here.

Cells sorted by CD45RO/CCR7/CD25/CD127/CD95/CD27 comprised CD4+ naive, central memory, regulatory and stem cell-like memory cells. The CDR3 covers 17 residues. The germline gives CDR1 LNHNV, CDR2 YYDKDF (reference sequence). V dropped 1 base and J dropped 5; count of bases not matched to a gene: 7. The whole isolated RNA underwent reverse transcription, so sequencing captured expressed TCRB transcripts. TCRdb's copy holds only in-frame clones and misses some; the assay was immunoSEQ multiplex PCR. The sample includes over 700,000 clones, roughly a sixth of them seen just once. The source of this sequence is a woman between 18 and 29 years old in good health. Source material: naive CD4+ T cells from blood. The chain combines TRBV15 with TRBJ1-5; 11 bases are shared with TRBD1. The CDR3 DNA follows: TGTGCCACCAGCAGAGTTCCGGGACAGGGGGGTGATCAGCCCCAGCATTTT. This translates into CATSRVPGQGGDQPQHF.